A single sample gave rise to the 30 T cell receptor beta chains below, sequenced in a study of beta chain features in type 1 diabetes. The isolated RNA, all of it, was reverse transcribed, so expressed TCRB transcripts were what got sequenced. The repertoire was sequenced with immunoSEQ multiplex PCR; TCRdb's copy has only in-frame clones and lacks some. The sample consists of 250,000 to 350,000 clones, around 15% of them appearing once. Sequenced sample: central memory CD4+ T cells from blood. These TCRs come from a young man in good health.

V and J are TRBV27 and TRBJ1-6, with D perhaps matching TRBD1 (5 bases). The germline V gene has CDR1 MNHEY and CDR2 SMNVEV (reference sequence). CDR3 length equals 14 residues. Deletions cut 7 bases from V and 9 bases from J, with 16 bases between. CDR3 in DNA: TGTGCCAGCAAAAGGGGCCATTCGGGTTCACCCCTCCACTTT. Its translation is CASKRGHSGSPLHF.

The chain recombines TRBV5-1 with TRBJ2-7; 7 bases are shared with TRBD1. Germline CDR1 SGHRS, CDR2 YFSETQ. There are 14 residues in the CDR3. Losses at the gene ends were 5 bases for V and 3 bases for J; bases not matched to a gene: 8. The DNA of the CDR3 is TGCGCCAGCAGTACGGGACAGCCAATCTACGAGCAGTACTTC. Its translation: CASSTGQPIYEQYF.

This clone was found many times. This chain links TRBV7-9 with TRBJ2-7, with D maybe TRBD1 (5 bases). The CDR3 has 14 amino acids. Germline lookup yields CDR1 SEHNR and CDR2 FQNEAQ (reference sequence). V was trimmed by 6 bases and J by 0 bases, leaving 12 bases between them. As DNA, the CDR3 is TGTGCCAGCAGGCTTCAGGGAAGCTCCTACGAGCAGTACTTC. It codes for CASRLQGSSYEQYF.

This clone was observed a handful of times. This chain connects TRBV5-1 to TRBJ2-3; no clear D gene. Germline V gives CDR1 SGHRS, CDR2 YFSETQ. V lost 0 bases and J lost 2, with 7 bases in between. The CDR3 covers 14 residues. In DNA form, the CDR3 reads TGCGCCAGCAGCTTGGGAGTTGTCACAGATACGCAGTATTTT. Translated: CASSLGVVTDTQYF.

This chain connects TRBV5-4 to TRBJ1-5; 12 bases fit TRBD1. The length of the CDR3 is 16 residues. V lost 4 bases to trimming and J lost 6 bases; unmatched junction nucleotides: 8. Germline values: CDR1 SGHNT, CDR2 YYREEE (reference sequence). CDR3 loop: CASSVGMGQGAQPQHF. The CDR3 bases are TGTGCCAGCAGCGTGGGGATGGGACAGGGGGCTCAGCCCCAGCATTTT.

This clone was picked up a small number of times. The chain is built from TRBV5-5 and TRBJ2-5; weak D call: TRBD1 (6 bases). The CDR3 covers 12 residues. Germline loops: CDR1 SGHKS, CDR2 YYEKEE (reference sequence). The V end lost 3 bases, the J end lost 4 bases, and 7 bases lay between the germline ends. The DNA of the CDR3 is TGTGCCAGCAGCTGGACAGCAGAGACCCAGTACTTC. It specifies CASSWTAETQYF.

Comments on this clone: This specimen includes other DNA sequences encoding the same CDR3. V and J are TRBV4-3 and TRBJ2-1; D is perhaps TRBD2 (5 bases). Germline CDR1 is LGHNA and CDR2 is YSLEER. The CDR3 has 13 residues. Trimming pared 4 bases from V and 5 bases from J, leaving 9 bases between. The CDR3 region has the DNA TGCGCCAGCAGCCGCGGACTGGACAATGAGCAGTTCTTC. It encodes CASSRGLDNEQFF.

V is TRBV5-1 and J is TRBJ1-6; D is unclear. Between the trimmed V and J ends, which lost 1 base and 6 bases, there was a span of 8 bases. CDR3 size: 14 residues. Per the germline V gene, CDR1 is SGHRS and CDR2 is YFSETQ. CDR3 nucleotide sequence: TGCGCCAGCAGCTTGCAGGACTCTAATTCACCCCTCCACTTT. This encodes CASSLQDSNSPLHF.

The DNA for the CDR3 is TGTGCCAGCTCGACCTCGGACAGGCGCCTTAATTCACCCCTCCACTTT. Protein sequence: CASSTSDRRLNSPLHF. The gene calls are TRBV18 and TRBJ1-6; 7 bases are a match to TRBD1. V shed 6 bases and J 6 bases; nucleotides not matched to a gene: 11. The germline gives CDR1 KGHSH, CDR2 LQKENI. The CDR3 totals 16 residues. The whole variable domain, remainder taken from reference TRBV18 and TRBJ1-6, is NAGVMQNPRHLVRRRGQEARLRCSPMKGHSHVYWYRQLPEEGLKFMVYLQKENIIDESGMPKERFSAEFPKEGPSILRIQQVVRGDSAAYFCASSTSDRRLNSPLHFGNGTRLTVT.

About this clone: Distinct nucleotide sequences in the sample also encode this CDR3. This chain uses TRBV7-2 with TRBJ1-1; TRBD1 matches at 8 bases. The CDR3 totals 16 residues. Germline loops: CDR1 SGHTA, CDR2 FQGNSA. V dropped 5 bases and J dropped 3; count of bases not matched to a gene: 11. CDR3 bases: TGTGCCAGCAGCCCCCGACAGGGGAGGAGGGACACTGAAGCTTTCTTT. Translated, it gives CASSPRQGRRDTEAFF.

This sequence joins TRBV9 and TRBJ1-1; perhaps TRBD1 as D (6 bases). This CDR3 region has 14 residues. Per germline, CDR1 SGDLS and CDR2 YYNGEE. The germline V and J ends were trimmed by 4 bases and 2 bases, with 12 bases remaining between them. Here the CDR3 reads CASSTAGHNTEAFF. In nucleotides, the CDR3 is TGTGCCAGCAGCACTGCGGGACACAACACTGAAGCTTTCTTT.

This clone has a count of ten or more. This chain joins TRBV7-2 and TRBJ2-3, with 7 bases identical to TRBD1. CDR1 and CDR2 from the germline V gene are SGHTA and FQGNSA. This CDR3 comprises 16 residues. Trimming removed 3 bases from V and 1 base from J; junction bases left unmatched: 7. CDR3 amino acids: CASSFRGGYRTDTQYF. CDR3 DNA sequence: TGTGCCAGCAGCTTCCGAGGGGGCTACCGCACAGATACGCAGTATTTT.

Ten or more counts support this clone. This chain's CDR3 is CASSFDSGGDWYF. As DNA, the CDR3 is TGCGCCAGCAGCTTTGATAGCGGGGGAGATTGGTATTTT. The J gene is TRBJ2-3, the V gene TRBV5-1; 9 bases agree with TRBD2. After removal of 2 bases from V and 14 bases from J, the junction contained 9 bases not matched to a gene. The CDR3 has 13 residues. Germline V gene sequence: CDR1 SGHRS, CDR2 YFSETQ.

This clone was recorded a few times. The V call is TRBV5-1, the J call TRBJ2-3; D call uncertain. Germline V gives CDR1 SGHRS, CDR2 YFSETQ. Trimming cost V 4 bases and J 0 bases, with 9 bases left between them. The CDR3 is 14 amino acids. The CDR3 protein is CASSPDTSTDTQYF. Here the CDR3 DNA reads TGCGCCAGCAGCCCTGATACTAGCACAGATACGCAGTATTTT.

The rearrangement links TRBV12-5 to TRBJ2-5; D is undetermined. Germline CDR1 LGHNT, CDR2 FRNRAP. The CDR3 covers 13 residues. Trimming cost V 1 base and J 4 bases, with 7 bases left between them. CDR3 amino acids: CASGLDWAETQYF. The CDR3 DNA follows: TGTGCTAGTGGTTTGGACTGGGCAGAGACCCAGTACTTC. Variable domain in full (rest from reference TRBV12-5 and TRBJ2-5): DARVTQTPRHKVTEMGQEVTMRCQPILGHNTVFWYRQTMMQGLELLAYFRNRAPLDDSGMPKDRFSAEMPDATLATLKIQPSEPRDSAVYFCASGLDWAETQYFGPGTRLLVL.

The chain uses TRBV6-6 and TRBJ2-7, with 9 positions matching TRBD1. J lost 4 bases, V lost 6 bases, and 7 bases had no gene match. CDR3 length: 14 residues. The germline V gene encodes CDR1 MNHNY and CDR2 SVGAGI (reference sequence). The CDR3: CASRPGQGTYEQYF. The CDR3 DNA follows: TGTGCCAGCAGACCCGGACAGGGGACTTACGAGCAGTACTTC.

This clone was recorded many times. The junction does not match germline at one end; this may be a read error. The chain uses TRBV27 and TRBJ2-1, with 7 bases identical to TRBD2. The CDR3 consists of 10 residues. The germline V gene encodes CDR1 MNHEY and CDR2 SMNVEV (reference sequence). The CDR3 is CGAGDNEQFF. The DNA of the CDR3 is TGCGGTGCGGGAGACAATGAGCAGTTCTTC.

This clone was found once. One base separates it from a far larger clone, so it is likely a read error. The chain carries TRBV30 and TRBJ2-7; 10 bases are a match to TRBD1. V dropped 1 base and J dropped 2; count of bases not matched to a gene: 2. Germline CDR1 and CDR2: GTSNPN and SVGIG (reference sequence). The CDR3 totals 14 residues. CDR3 residues: CAWSDGTGAYEQYV. In nucleotides, the CDR3 is TGTGCCTGGAGTGACGGGACAGGGGCCTACGAGCAGTACGTC.

CDR3 residues: CASSQYGTDHTTFF. The DNA for the CDR3 is TGTGCCAGCAGCCAATATGGAACCGACCATACGACTTTCTTT. The chain links TRBV14 to TRBJ1-1; D is ambiguous. Trimming took off 2 bases at V and 12 bases at J, with 19 bases between the two ends. Germline CDR1 is SGHDN and CDR2 is FVKESK. CDR3 length: 14 amino acids.

The rearrangement uses TRBV5-1 and TRBJ2-3; no clear D. CDR1 SGHRS and CDR2 YFSETQ come from the germline V gene. The CDR3 extends over 14 amino acids. V shed 7 bases and J shed 2 bases, with 14 bases lying between them. The CDR3 protein is CASSLSVTTDTQYF. The CDR3 DNA reads as TGCGCCAGCTCTTTGAGCGTCACCACAGATACGCAGTATTTT.

V usage is TRBV7-2 and J usage is TRBJ1-4; 7 bases map to TRBD1. This CDR3 is 15 amino acids long. Trimming at V came to 5 bases and at J to 7 bases, leaving 10 bases not matched to a gene. Germline CDR1 SGHTA, CDR2 FQGNSA. The CDR3 bases are TGTGCCAGCAGCCTAGGGGTGGCAGGGGGTGAAAAACTGTTTTTT. Its protein is CASSLGVAGGEKLFF.

J is TRBJ2-7 and V is TRBV12-5; tentatively, D is TRBD2 (6 bases). The CDR3 covers 14 residues. Trimming cost V 5 bases and J 2 bases, with 13 bases left between them. Germline lookup yields CDR1 LGHNT and CDR2 FRNRAP. This chain's CDR3 is CASGKGGGTYEQYF. The CDR3 coding sequence is TGTGCTAGTGGTAAGGGAGGAGGGACCTACGAGCAGTACTTC.

J is TRBJ1-5 and V is TRBV21-1; whether TRBD1, the table's D call, matches the DNA was not checked. TRBV21-1 is recorded as a pseudogene. The CDR3 is 15 amino acids. CDR3 residues: CASSRQPYSNQPQHF. Here the CDR3 DNA reads TGTGCCAGCAGCAGACAACCCTATAGCAATCAGCCCCAGCATTTT.

This clone was detected only a few times. CDR3 residues: CASSLAGTYIYTF. In nucleotides, the CDR3 is TGTGCCAGCAGTTTAGCCGGGACCTACATCTACACCTTC. This chain links TRBV6-5 with TRBJ1-2; D may be TRBD1 (5 bases). Trimming left V 4 bases short and J 10 bases short, with 16 bases between. The CDR3 consists of 13 residues. CDR1 is MNHEY, CDR2 SVGAGI, per germline.

This clone occurred a few times. J is TRBJ1-6 and V is TRBV5-1; the D is unclear. Germline assignment: CDR1 SGHRS and CDR2 YFSETQ. This CDR3 spans 17 amino acids. Trimming pared 4 bases from V and 0 bases from J, leaving 14 bases between. CDR3 in amino acids: CASSRTHDSSYNSPLHF. The CDR3, as DNA: TGCGCCAGCAGCCGCACCCACGATAGCTCCTATAATTCACCCCTCCACTTT.

This clone was detected a few times. The V call is TRBV18, the J call TRBJ1-1; 11 bases are a match to TRBD1. The CDR3 runs 15 residues. J lost 7 bases, V lost 3 bases, and 7 bases had no gene match. Germline loops: CDR1 KGHSH, CDR2 LQKENI. The CDR3 here is CASSPRDRGYGEAFF. Here the CDR3 DNA reads TGTGCCAGCTCACCCAGGGACAGGGGGTACGGTGAAGCTTTCTTT.

This sequence joins TRBV4-1 and TRBJ1-2, with 8 bases identical to TRBD1. CDR1 and CDR2 from the germline V gene are MGHRA and YSYEKL. This CDR3 is built from 13 residues. The V gene end was trimmed by 4 bases and the J gene end by 8 bases; junction bases not matched to a gene: 6. The CDR3: CASSPDRGFGYTF. The CDR3 region has the DNA TGCGCCAGCAGCCCAGACAGGGGATTCGGCTACACCTTC.

The CDR3 protein is CASSQDHYSFYEQYF. Here the CDR3 DNA reads TGCGCCAGCAGCCAAGATCACTATAGTTTCTACGAGCAGTACTTC. This chain connects TRBV4-3 to TRBJ2-7, with D hard to call. Per germline, CDR1 LGHNA and CDR2 YSLEER. The CDR3 has 15 amino acids. V lost 0 bases to trimming and J lost 3 bases, with 12 bases between them.

V and J are TRBV4-3 and TRBJ2-3; D uncertain. The CDR3 covers 17 residues. Germline CDR1 is LGHNA and CDR2 is YSLEER. V dropped 0 bases and J dropped 6 bases, with 19 bases sitting between them. This chain's CDR3 is CASSQDPLSGPRDTQYF. CDR3 bases: TGCGCCAGCAGCCAAGATCCTCTGTCGGGTCCCAGGGATACGCAGTATTTT.

This clone showed up just a few times. This chain joins TRBV7-9 and TRBJ2-7, with D hard to call. The CDR3 has 13 residues. The germline CDR1 and CDR2 sequences are SEHNR and FQNEAQ (reference sequence). With 8 bases removed from V and 2 bases from J, the gap between germline ends came to 13 bases. Here the CDR3 reads CASLDMVTYEQYF. CDR3 nucleotides: TGTGCCAGCTTGGATATGGTAACCTACGAGCAGTACTTC.